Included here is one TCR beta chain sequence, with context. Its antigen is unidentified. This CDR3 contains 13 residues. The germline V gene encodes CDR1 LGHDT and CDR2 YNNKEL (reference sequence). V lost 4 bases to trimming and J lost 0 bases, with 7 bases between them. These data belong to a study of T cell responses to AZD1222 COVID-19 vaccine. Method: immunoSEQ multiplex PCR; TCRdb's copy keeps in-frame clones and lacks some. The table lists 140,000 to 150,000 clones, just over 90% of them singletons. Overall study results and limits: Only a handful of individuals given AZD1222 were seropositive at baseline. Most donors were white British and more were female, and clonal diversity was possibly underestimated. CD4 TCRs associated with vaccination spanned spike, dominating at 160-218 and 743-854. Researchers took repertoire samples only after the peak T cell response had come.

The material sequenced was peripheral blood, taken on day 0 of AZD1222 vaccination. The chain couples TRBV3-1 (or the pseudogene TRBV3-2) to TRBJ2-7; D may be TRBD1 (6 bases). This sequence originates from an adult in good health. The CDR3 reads CASSRTASYEQYF. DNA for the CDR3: TGTGCCAGCAGCCGGACAGCCTCCTACGAGCAGTACTTC.